What follows are 10 T cell receptor beta chains derived from one specimen sequenced in a study of cytomegalovirus exposure and HLA in healthy donors. 13 Jbeta primers and 60 Vbeta primers were used for the PCR. TCRdb's table, derived via immunoSEQ multiplex PCR, lists solely in-frame clones and lacks some. This sample has tens of thousands of clones, with 80% found just once. Sequenced sample: PBMCs. These receptors originate from a male donor in good health and CMV-seronegative.

The chain is built from TRBV7-2 and TRBJ1-5; unclear D gene. This CDR3 has 13 residues. The V end lost 1 base, the J end lost 6 bases, and 7 bases lay between the germline ends. Per germline, CDR1 SGHTA and CDR2 FQGNSA. The CDR3 loop is CASSLGEGQPQHF. The CDR3 DNA reads as TGTGCCAGCAGCTTAGGGGAGGGTCAGCCCCAGCATTTT.

CDR3 amino acids: CASSTRGDNSPLHF. Here the CDR3 DNA reads TGTGCCAGTAGTACCAGGGGGGATAATTCACCCCTCCACTTT. V gene TRBV19 combines with J gene TRBJ1-6; 7 bases line up with TRBD1. The CDR3 length is 14 residues. V trimming: 4 bases; J trimming: 5 bases; junction bases outside the gene matches: 2. Germline V lookup: CDR1 LNHDA, CDR2 SQIVND (reference sequence).

This chain uses TRBV19 with TRBJ2-3; 7 nucleotides align to TRBD1. Trimming cost V 9 bases and J 2 bases; bases outside gene matches: 8. This CDR3 contains 14 residues. Germline lookup yields CDR1 LNHDA and CDR2 SQIVND (reference sequence). CDR3 protein: CASGTVRLTDTQYF. The DNA of the CDR3 is TGTGCCAGCGGGACAGTGAGACTCACAGATACGCAGTATTTT. Full variable domain (rest looked up from reference TRBV19 and TRBJ2-3): DGGITQSPKYLFRKEGQNVTLSCEQNLNHDAMYWYRQDPGQGLRLIYYSQIVNDFQKGDIAEGYSVSREKKESFPLTVTSAQKNPTAFYLCASGTVRLTDTQYFGPGTRLTVL.

This sequence joins TRBV18 and TRBJ1-1; 9 nucleotides match TRBD1. This CDR3 is built from 15 residues. Looked up from germline, CDR1 is KGHSH and CDR2 is LQKENI. Trimming at V came to 5 bases and at J to 2 bases, leaving 6 bases not matched to a gene. CDR3: CASSDRTGANTEAFF. CDR3 nucleotides: TGTGCCAGCTCAGATCGGACAGGGGCAAACACTGAAGCTTTCTTT.

This clone was counted between two and nine times. This sequence joins TRBV5-1 and TRBJ1-2, with TRBD1 matching over 9 bases. Germline CDR1 is SGHRS and CDR2 is YFSETQ. With 4 bases clipped from V and 3 bases from J, the junction kept 4 bases outside the gene matches. This CDR3 has 14 residues. The DNA for the CDR3 is TGCGCCAGCAGCCCACAGGGGGCTCACTATGGCTACACCTTC. Translating gives CASSPQGAHYGYTF.

About this clone: Other DNA sequences of this sample code for an identical CDR3. This rearrangement joins TRBV27 to TRBJ1-6, with D uncertain. The V gene lost 5 bases and the J gene lost 6 bases, with 5 bases spanning the gap. In germline, CDR1 is MNHEY, CDR2 SMNVEV (reference sequence). The CDR3 extends over 12 amino acids. This CDR3 is CASSPINSPLHF. The DNA of the CDR3 is TGTGCCAGCAGTCCCATTAATTCACCCCTCCACTTT.

The rearrangement links TRBV7-9 to TRBJ1-4; TRBD1 aligns across 7 bases. V lost 0 bases to trimming and J lost 5 bases; unmatched junction nucleotides: 0. Germline CDR1 and CDR2: SEHNR and FQNEAQ (reference sequence). The CDR3 is 14 amino acids. The CDR3 nucleotides are TGTGCCAGCAGCTTAGCACAGGGGAATGAAAAACTGTTTTTT. Protein product: CASSLAQGNEKLFF.

The chain recombines TRBV29-1 with TRBJ1-1; no clear D. V was clipped by 6 bases and J by 9 bases, with 14 bases between them. The germline gives CDR1 SQVTM, CDR2 ANQGSEA. This CDR3 is built from 11 residues. The CDR3 region is CSVAAGLKAFF. The DNA of the CDR3 is TGCAGCGTAGCGGCCGGCCTTAAAGCTTTCTTT. Full variable domain (outside the CDR3, taken from reference TRBV29-1 and TRBJ1-1): SAVISQKPSRDICQRGTSLTIQCQVDSQVTMMFWYRQQPGQSLTLIATANQGSEATYESGFVIDKFPISRPNLTFSTLTVSNMSPEDSSIYLCSVAAGLKAFFGQGTRLTVV.

Concerning this clone itself: Germline is not matched at one junction end, which may reflect a read error. Distinct nucleotide sequences in the sample also encode this CDR3. The chain uses TRBV9 and TRBJ1-2, with D possibly TRBD1 on 6 matching bases. This CDR3 is 15 amino acids long. The germline CDR1 and CDR2 sequences are SGDLS and YYNGEE. CDR3 DNA: TGCGCCAGCAGCGACAGGACTGGGAGGCACTATGGCTACACCTTC. Translation gives CASSDRTGRHYGYTF.

The CDR3 region is CAISRDSMNTEAFF. CDR3 in DNA: TGTGCCATCAGCCGAGACAGCATGAACACTGAAGCTTTCTTT. The V call is TRBV10-3, the J call TRBJ1-1; tentatively, D is TRBD1 (5 bases). V was cut by 6 bases and J by 0 bases, with 11 bases left in between. The germline CDR1 and CDR2 sequences are ENHRY and SYGVKD. The CDR3 consists of 14 residues.